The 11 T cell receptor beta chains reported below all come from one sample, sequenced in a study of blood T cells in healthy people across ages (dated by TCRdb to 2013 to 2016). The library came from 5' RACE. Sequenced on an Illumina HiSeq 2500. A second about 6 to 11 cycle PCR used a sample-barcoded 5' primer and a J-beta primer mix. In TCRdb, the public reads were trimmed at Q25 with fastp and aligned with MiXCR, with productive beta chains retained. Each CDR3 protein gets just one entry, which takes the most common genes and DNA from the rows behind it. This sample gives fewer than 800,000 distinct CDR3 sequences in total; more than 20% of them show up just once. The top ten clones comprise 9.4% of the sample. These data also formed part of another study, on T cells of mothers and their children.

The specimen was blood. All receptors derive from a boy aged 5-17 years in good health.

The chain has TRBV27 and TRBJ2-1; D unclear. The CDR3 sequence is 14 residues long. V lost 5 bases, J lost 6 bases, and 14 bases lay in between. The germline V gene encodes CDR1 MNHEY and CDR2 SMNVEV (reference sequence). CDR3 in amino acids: CASSPMERTNEQFF. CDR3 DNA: TGTGCCAGCAGTCCCATGGAACGTACCAATGAGCAGTTCTTC.

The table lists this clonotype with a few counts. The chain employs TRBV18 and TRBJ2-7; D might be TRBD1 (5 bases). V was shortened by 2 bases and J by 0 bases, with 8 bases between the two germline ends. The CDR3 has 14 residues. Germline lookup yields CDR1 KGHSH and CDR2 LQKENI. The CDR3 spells CASSPDRASYEQYF. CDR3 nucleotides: TGTGCCAGCTCACCAGACAGAGCCTCCTACGAGCAGTACTTC. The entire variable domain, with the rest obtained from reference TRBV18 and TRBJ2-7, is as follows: NAGVMQNPRHLVRRRGQEARLRCSPMKGHSHVYWYRQLPEEGLKFMVYLQKENIIDESGMPKERFSAEFPKEGPSILRIQQVVRGDSAAYFCASSPDRASYEQYFGPGTRLTVT.

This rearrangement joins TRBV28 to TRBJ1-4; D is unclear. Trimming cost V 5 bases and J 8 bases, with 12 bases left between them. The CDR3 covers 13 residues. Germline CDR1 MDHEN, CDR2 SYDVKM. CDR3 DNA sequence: TGTGCCAGCAGTAGGGTGGAGGGCGAAAAACTGTTTTTT. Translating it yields CASSRVEGEKLFF.

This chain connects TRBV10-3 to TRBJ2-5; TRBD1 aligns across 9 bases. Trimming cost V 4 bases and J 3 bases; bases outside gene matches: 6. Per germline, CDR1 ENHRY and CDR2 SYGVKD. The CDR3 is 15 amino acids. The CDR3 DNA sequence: TGTGCCATCAGTGTAGGAGACAGGGGGGAAGAGACCCAGTACTTC. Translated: CAISVGDRGEETQYF.

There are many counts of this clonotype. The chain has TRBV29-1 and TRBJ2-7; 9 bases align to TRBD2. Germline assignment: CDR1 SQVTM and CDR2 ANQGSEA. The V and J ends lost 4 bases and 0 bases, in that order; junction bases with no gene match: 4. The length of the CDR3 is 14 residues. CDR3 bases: TGCAGCGTTGCTTTGCGGGAGGGCTCCTACGAGCAGTACTTC. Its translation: CSVALREGSYEQYF.

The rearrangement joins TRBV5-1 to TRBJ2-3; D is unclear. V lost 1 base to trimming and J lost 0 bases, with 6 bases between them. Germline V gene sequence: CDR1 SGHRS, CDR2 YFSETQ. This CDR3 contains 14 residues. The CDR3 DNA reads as TGCGCCAGCAGCTTGAGATCTAGCACAGATACGCAGTATTTT. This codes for CASSLRSSTDTQYF.

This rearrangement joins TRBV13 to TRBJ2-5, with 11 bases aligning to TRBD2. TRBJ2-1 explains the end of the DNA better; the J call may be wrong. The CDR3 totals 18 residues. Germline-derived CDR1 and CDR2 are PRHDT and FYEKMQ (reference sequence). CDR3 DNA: TGTGCCAGCAGCTTTATTAGCGGGGGGGCCCTACGTGGGAATGAGCAGTTCTTC. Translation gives CASSFISGGALRGNEQFF.

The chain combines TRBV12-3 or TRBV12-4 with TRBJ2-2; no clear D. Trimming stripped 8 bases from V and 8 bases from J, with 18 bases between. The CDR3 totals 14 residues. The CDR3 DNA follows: TGTGCCAGCGGTCCAAGACTCACGACGGGGGAGCTGTTTTTT. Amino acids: CASGPRLTTGELFF.

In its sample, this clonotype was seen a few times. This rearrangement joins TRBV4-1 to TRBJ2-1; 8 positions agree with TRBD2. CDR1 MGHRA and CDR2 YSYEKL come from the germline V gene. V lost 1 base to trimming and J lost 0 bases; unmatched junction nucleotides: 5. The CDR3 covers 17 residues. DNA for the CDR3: TGCGCCAGCAGCCAAGTAACTAGCGGTAGCTCCTACAATGAGCAGTTCTTC. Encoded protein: CASSQVTSGSSYNEQFF.

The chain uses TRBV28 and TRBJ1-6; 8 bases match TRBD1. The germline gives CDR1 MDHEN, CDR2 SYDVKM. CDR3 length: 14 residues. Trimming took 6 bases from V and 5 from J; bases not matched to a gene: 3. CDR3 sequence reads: CASSRGPNNSPLHF. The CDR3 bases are TGTGCCAGCAGCAGGGGGCCTAATAATTCACCCCTCCACTTT.

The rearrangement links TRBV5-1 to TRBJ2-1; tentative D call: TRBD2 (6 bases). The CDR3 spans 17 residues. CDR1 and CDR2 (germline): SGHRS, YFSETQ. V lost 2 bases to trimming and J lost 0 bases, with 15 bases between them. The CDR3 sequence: CASSFDLAASSYNEQFF. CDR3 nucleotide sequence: TGCGCCAGCAGCTTTGATTTAGCGGCTAGCTCCTACAATGAGCAGTTCTTC.